The clone carrying this TCR beta chain was picked up a small number of times. Its antigen is as yet unknown. This specimen belongs to a study of blood T cells in healthy people across ages. Study results and caveats: TCR beta diversity, measured per million T cells, fell in a roughly linear way with age. There were more naive CD4+ cells and higher diversity in long-lived donors than in aged donors.

Donor samples were obtained from healthy Caucasian individuals from Russia, aged 6 to 90. Alongside a J-beta primer mix, a sample-barcoded 5' primer served in a second PCR lasting about 7 to 12 cycles. The template-switch adaptor, which had 12 random nucleotides, put a tag on each cDNA molecule. TCRdb reprocessed the 5' RACE reads via MiXCR and lists one record per CDR3 protein. The sample has some 730,000 distinct CDR3 sequences, roughly 20% seen once. Germline CDR1 MNHEY, CDR2 SVGAGI. Trimming took off 5 bases at V and 5 bases at J, with 15 bases between the two ends. The CDR3 is made up of 14 amino acids.

The TCR comes from an older man in good health. V is TRBV6-5 and J is TRBJ1-1; perhaps TRBD1 as D (6 bases). Sequenced input: blood. CDR3 bases: TGTGCCAGCAGTACGGGGGGCCCGAGGACTGAAGCTTTCTTT. Protein sequence: CASSTGGPRTEAFF.